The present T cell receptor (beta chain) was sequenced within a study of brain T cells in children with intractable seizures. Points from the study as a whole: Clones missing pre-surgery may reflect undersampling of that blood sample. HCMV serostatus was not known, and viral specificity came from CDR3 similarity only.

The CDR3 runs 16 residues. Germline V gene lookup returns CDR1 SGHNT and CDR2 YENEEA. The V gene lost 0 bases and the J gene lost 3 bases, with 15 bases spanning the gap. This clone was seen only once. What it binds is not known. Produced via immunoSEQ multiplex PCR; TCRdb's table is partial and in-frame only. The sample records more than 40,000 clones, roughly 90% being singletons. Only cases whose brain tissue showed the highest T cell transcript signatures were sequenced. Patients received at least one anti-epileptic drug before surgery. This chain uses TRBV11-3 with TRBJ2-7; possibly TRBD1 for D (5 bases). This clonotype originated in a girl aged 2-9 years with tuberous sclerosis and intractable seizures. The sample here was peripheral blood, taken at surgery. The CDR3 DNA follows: TGTGCCAGCAGCTTAGAACAACAGGATTTCAACTACGAGCAGTACGTC. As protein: CASSLEQQDFNYEQYV.